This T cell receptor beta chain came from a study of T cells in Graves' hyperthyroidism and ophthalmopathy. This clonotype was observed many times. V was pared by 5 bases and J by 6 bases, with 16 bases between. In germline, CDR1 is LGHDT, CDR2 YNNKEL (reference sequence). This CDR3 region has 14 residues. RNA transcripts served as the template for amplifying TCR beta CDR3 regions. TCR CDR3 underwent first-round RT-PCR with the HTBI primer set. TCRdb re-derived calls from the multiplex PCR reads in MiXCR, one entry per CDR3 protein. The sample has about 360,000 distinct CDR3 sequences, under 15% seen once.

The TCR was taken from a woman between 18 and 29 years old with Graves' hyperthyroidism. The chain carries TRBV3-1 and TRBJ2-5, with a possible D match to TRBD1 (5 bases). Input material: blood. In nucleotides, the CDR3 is TGTGCCAGCAGCTTAATGACAGAGGTGCAGACCCAGTACTTC. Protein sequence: CASSLMTEVQTQYF.